Below are 15 T cell receptor beta chains sequenced from a single sample in a study of shared clonotypes between healthy human individuals. Data came from immunoSEQ multiplex PCR; TCRdb stores just in-frame clones and leaves some out. The sample has a few million clones, 90% to 95% seen once. Sequencing used naive CD4+ T cells from PBMCs. Subset indicated: CD45RA+ positively selected. The receptor set was obtained from a man between 18 and 29 years old in good health. Some clones in this sample may be carry-over from other donors' samples.

The chain couples TRBV7-8 to TRBJ1-1; 7 bases agree with TRBD1. J lost 3 bases, V lost 5 bases, and 6 bases had no gene match. Germline V gene sequence: CDR1 SGHVS, CDR2 FQNEAQ. This CDR3 has 14 residues. As DNA, the CDR3 is TGTGCCAGCAGCGAAGACAGGGAATACACTGAAGCTTTCTTT. It encodes CASSEDREYTEAFF.

The V gene is TRBV11-2, the J gene TRBJ2-3; D may be TRBD1 (5 bases). V was trimmed by 4 bases and J by 8 bases, leaving 25 bases between them. The CDR3 consists of 17 residues. CDR1 and CDR2 from the germline V gene are SGHAT and FQNNGV. DNA for the CDR3: TGTGCCAGCAGCTCCCCCGGTGGCGGCCCCATTAGGGGTACGCAGTATTTT. It yields the protein CASSSPGGGPIRGTQYF.

This clone was seen a single time. The rearrangement uses TRBV7-9 and TRBJ2-1; TRBD2 might be the D (6 bases). The CDR3 consists of 15 residues. CDR1 and CDR2 (germline): SEHNR, FQNEAQ (reference sequence). The V end lost 6 bases, the J end lost 1 base, and 13 bases lay between the germline ends. DNA for the CDR3: TGTGCCAGCAGTCCCGGAGGACTATCCTACAATGAGCAGTTCTTC. It encodes CASSPGGLSYNEQFF. The full variable domain, with the rest looked up from reference TRBV7-9 and TRBJ2-1, is DTGVSQNPRHKITKRGQNVTFRCDPISEHNRLYWYRQTLGQGPEFLTYFQNEAQLEKSRLLSDRFSAERPKGSFSTLEIQRTEQGDSAMYLCASSPGGLSYNEQFFGPGTRLTVL.

The chain combines TRBV19 with TRBJ2-2; TRBD2 matches at 12 bases. This CDR3 contains 17 residues. V lost 3 bases to trimming and J lost 7 bases; unmatched junction nucleotides: 9. Looked up from germline, CDR1 is LNHDA and CDR2 is SQIVND (reference sequence). In DNA form, the CDR3 reads TGTGCCAGTAGTATTAATGGACTAGCGGGATTGAGCGGGGAGCTGTTTTTT. It encodes CASSINGLAGLSGELFF.

The J gene is TRBJ2-7, the V gene TRBV15; tentatively, D is TRBD1 or TRBD2 (5 bases each). Trimming pared 3 bases from V and 1 base from J, leaving 13 bases between. The CDR3 length is 15 residues. The V gene's germline CDR1 is LNHNV and CDR2 YYDKDF (reference sequence). CDR3 nucleotides: TGTGCCACCAGCAGCCGCCGGGACGGATCCTACGAGCAGTACTTC. It is translated as CATSSRRDGSYEQYF.

This sequence joins TRBV19 and TRBJ1-1; no clear D. Trimming cost V 5 bases and J 4 bases, with 14 bases left between them. The CDR3 is 14 amino acids. Germline CDR1 and CDR2: LNHDA and SQIVND (reference sequence). CDR3 sequence: CASSVGPGGTEAFF. In DNA, the CDR3 is TGTGCCAGTAGTGTGGGCCCCGGAGGCACTGAAGCTTTCTTT.

Notes on this clone: Distinct nucleotide sequences in the sample also encode this CDR3. The CDR3, as DNA: TGCGCCAGCAGCCTGGGACACCCGAACACCGGGGAGCTGTTTTTT. Translated: CASSLGHPNTGELFF. V is TRBV5-1 and J is TRBJ2-2, with TRBD1 as a possible D gene (6 bases). The germline V gene encodes CDR1 SGHRS and CDR2 YFSETQ. The CDR3 has 15 amino acids. The V gene lost 4 bases and the J gene lost 0 bases, with 10 bases spanning the gap.

V gene TRBV29-1 combines with J gene TRBJ2-1; TRBD2 is a possible D gene (6 bases). Trimming pared 5 bases from V and 5 bases from J, leaving 22 bases between. From germline, CDR1 is SQVTM and CDR2 ANQGSEA. The CDR3 length is 16 residues. CDR3 nucleotide sequence: TGCAGCGTTTTAGAAAGGAGGGAGGCCGGGAACAATGAGCAGTTCTTC. It yields the protein CSVLERREAGNNEQFF.

Concerning this clone: Other DNA sequences in the sample encode the same CDR3. The chain employs TRBV28 and TRBJ2-7, with a weak D call TRBD1 (5 bases). CDR3 size: 13 residues. CDR1 and CDR2 from the germline V gene are MDHEN and SYDVKM. The V end was cut by 7 bases, the J end by 2 bases, with 12 bases between. The CDR3 nucleotides read TGTGCCAGCACAAGGACATCCACCTACGAGCAGTACTTC. Translation: CASTRTSTYEQYF.

This chain uses TRBV5-6 with TRBJ2-1, with D perhaps given as TRBD1 or TRBD2 (5 bases each). Germline V gene data show CDR1 as SGHDT and CDR2 as YYEEEE. V was pared by 4 bases and J by 7 bases, with 12 bases between. CDR3 length: 13 residues. CDR3 DNA: TGTGCCAGCAGCGTTCGGGACGGGAATGAGCAGTTCTTC. This codes for CASSVRDGNEQFF.

This clone has just a few counts. The same CDR3 arises from other DNA sequences in this sample as well. The chain has TRBV29-1 and TRBJ1-5, with unresolved D. V was shortened by 6 bases and J by 0 bases, with 9 bases between the two germline ends. The CDR3 covers 13 residues. Looked up from germline, CDR1 is SQVTM and CDR2 is ANQGSEA. The CDR3 nucleotides are TGCAGCGTAAGGACGGATAGCAATCAGCCCCAGCATTTT. It translates to CSVRTDSNQPQHF.

The chain employs TRBV5-6 and TRBJ1-1; D is possibly TRBD1 (5 bases). V lost 4 bases to trimming and J lost 2 bases, with 18 bases between them. The CDR3 is 16 amino acids. Germline V lookup: CDR1 SGHDT, CDR2 YYEEEE. CDR3 sequence: CASSPVGARINTEAFF. DNA of the CDR3: TGTGCCAGCAGCCCGGTCGGGGCCAGGATCAACACTGAAGCTTTCTTT.

This chain links TRBV19 with TRBJ1-1; perhaps TRBD1 as D (5 bases). V was trimmed by 2 bases and J by 0 bases, leaving 13 bases between them. Germline V gene lookup returns CDR1 LNHDA and CDR2 SQIVND (reference sequence). The CDR3 length is 16 residues. The CDR3 protein is CASSISGQGLNTEAFF. The CDR3, as DNA: TGTGCCAGTAGTATATCCGGCCAGGGTCTGAACACTGAAGCTTTCTTT. The full variable domain, rest sourced from reference TRBV19 and TRBJ1-1, is DGGITQSPKYLFRKEGQNVTLSCEQNLNHDAMYWYRQDPGQGLRLIYYSQIVNDFQKGDIAEGYSVSREKKESFPLTVTSAQKNPTAFYLCASSISGQGLNTEAFFGQGTRLTVV.

This sequence joins TRBV6-5 and TRBJ2-7; a weak D match, TRBD2 (5 bases). CDR3 size: 15 residues. The germline V gene encodes CDR1 MNHEY and CDR2 SVGAGI. Trimming took off 6 bases at V and 3 bases at J, with 18 bases between the two ends. The CDR3 region is CASRNGIDDYYEQYF. The CDR3 bases are TGTGCCAGCAGGAACGGGATTGATGACTACTACGAGCAGTACTTC.

The chain links TRBV2 to TRBJ2-1, with a weak D call TRBD1 (5 bases). Germline V gene sequence: CDR1 SNHLY, CDR2 FYNNEI. V gave up 5 bases and J gave up 6 bases, with 11 bases separating them. The CDR3 consists of 13 residues. This CDR3 reads CASSTSGFNEQFF. The CDR3 DNA follows: TGTGCCAGCAGTACATCAGGGTTCAATGAGCAGTTCTTC. The full variable domain, completed using reference TRBV2 and TRBJ2-1, is EPEVTQTPSHQVTQMGQEVILRCVPISNHLYFYWYRQILGQKVEFLVSFYNNEISEKSEIFDDQFSVERPDGSNFTLKIRSTKLEDSAMYFCASSTSGFNEQFFGPGTRLTVL.